This TCR beta chain derives from a study of OX40 agonist ivuxolimab in advanced cancers. This CDR3 contains 15 residues. From germline, CDR1 is MNHNY and CDR2 SVGAGI (reference sequence). Regarding this clone: The antigen remains unidentified.

Broader study findings: There was clonal expansion of CD4+ and CD8+ blood T cells by week 6 at 0.1 to 3.0 mg/kg.

Sequenced by immunoSEQ multiplex PCR; TCRdb stores in-frame clones only, minus some. The table records 92,000 or so clones, roughly four fifths of them present only once. The input for sequencing was CD4+ or CD8+ T cells sorted from blood, taken in a trial of the OX40 agonist ivuxolimab. This receptor was obtained from an adult with an advanced solid tumor such as melanoma, head and neck, liver or kidney cancer. The rearrangement links TRBV6-6 to TRBJ2-5; D unclear. The DNA end is more similar to TRBJ2-7, so the J call may be wrong. The CDR3 DNA reads as TGTGCCAGCAGTTACTCGGGGAAGGCGACCTACGAGCAGTACTTC. Protein sequence: CASSYSGKATYEQYF.